Listed below are T cell receptor beta chains from one sample, sequenced in a study of CXCR3-negative and CXCR3-positive naive CD8 T cells. TCRdb reprocessed the 5' RACE reads and keeps a single row for each CDR3 protein, giving no DNA. Reported are tens of thousands of distinct CDR3 sequences; the ten largest clones contain about 14%. Source material: memory CD8+ T cells from blood. Every receptor here comes from a human donor in good health. Some clones in this sample may be carry-over from other donors' samples. Each CDR3 is given with its conserved first and last residue.

J gene: TRBJ2-7; V gene: TRBV7-6; CDR3 protein: CASSLNRDYPSYEQYF
J gene: TRBJ1-1; V gene: TRBV6-6; CDR3 protein: CASSYLGVNTEAFF
J gene: TRBJ2-2; V gene: TRBV6-2/TRBV6-3; CDR3 protein: CASSHPRTGRDGELFF
J gene: TRBJ2-2; V gene: TRBV29-1; CDR3 protein: CSVEEPGGELFF
J gene: TRBJ2-2; V gene: TRBV20-1; CDR3 protein: CSARDHDSGDTGELFF
J gene: TRBJ2-7; V gene: TRBV2; CDR3 protein: CASNVPDEQYF
J gene: TRBJ2-6; V gene: TRBV7-9; CDR3 protein: CASSPWTAGANVLTF
J gene: TRBJ1-3; V gene: TRBV7-2; CDR3 protein: CASRHSSGNTIYF
J gene: TRBJ1-1; V gene: TRBV6-5; CDR3 protein: CASSYRTENTEAFF
J gene: TRBJ1-5; V gene: TRBV5-1; CDR3 protein: CASSLPGTGIFGNQPQHF
J gene: TRBJ2-6; V gene: TRBV6-5; CDR3 protein: CASSYSVASGANVLTF
J gene: TRBJ1-2; V gene: TRBV7-9; CDR3 protein: CASSLQGSYGYTF
J gene: TRBJ1-3; V gene: TRBV27; CDR3 protein: CASGHSGNTIYF
J gene: TRBJ1-1; V gene: TRBV5-6; CDR3 protein: CASSRGQGGIEAFF
J gene: TRBJ2-7; V gene: TRBV5-1; CDR3 protein: CASSDGQGQYF
J gene: TRBJ2-5; V gene: TRBV29-1; CDR3 protein: CSGQASGKFYGETQYF
J gene: TRBJ2-3; V gene: TRBV20-1; CDR3 protein: CSARGPPGLADTDTQYF
J gene: TRBJ2-3; V gene: TRBV6-2/TRBV6-3; CDR3 protein: CASTDGDTTDTQYF
J gene: TRBJ2-1; V gene: TRBV2; CDR3 protein: CASSEPGQASSYNEQFF
J gene: TRBJ1-6; V gene: TRBV28; CDR3 protein: CASSSAGVNSPLHF
J gene: TRBJ2-5; V gene: TRBV15; CDR3 protein: CATSGKTGGGETQYF
J gene: TRBJ2-5; V gene: TRBV28; CDR3 protein: CASSWDRGRETQYF
J gene: TRBJ2-1; V gene: TRBV7-8; CDR3 protein: CASSSGLAGNLSYNEQFF
J gene: TRBJ1-1; V gene: TRBV29-1; CDR3 protein: CSAEGGRLNTEAFF
J gene: TRBJ2-5; V gene: TRBV7-2; CDR3 protein: CASSLAVAGSYQETQYF
J gene: TRBJ2-6; V gene: TRBV6-1; CDR3 protein: CASSEAGGSGTNVLTF
J gene: TRBJ2-1; V gene: TRBV19; CDR3 protein: CASSIRDEVYNEQFF
J gene: TRBJ2-1; V gene: TRBV7-9; CDR3 protein: CASSFFDLSSYNEQFF
J gene: TRBJ1-2; V gene: TRBV29-1; CDR3 protein: CSVPHRDSNYGYTF
J gene: TRBJ1-2; V gene: TRBV5-6; CDR3 protein: CASSSGTGVYGYTF
J gene: TRBJ2-1; V gene: TRBV28; CDR3 protein: CASSWGWNYNEQFF
J gene: TRBJ2-5; V gene: TRBV27; CDR3 protein: CASSTTGETQYF
J gene: TRBJ1-2; V gene: TRBV4-2; CDR3 protein: CASSQVQDHYGYTF
J gene: TRBJ2-7; V gene: TRBV6-2/TRBV6-3; CDR3 protein: CASSYPPNSNYFPYEQYF